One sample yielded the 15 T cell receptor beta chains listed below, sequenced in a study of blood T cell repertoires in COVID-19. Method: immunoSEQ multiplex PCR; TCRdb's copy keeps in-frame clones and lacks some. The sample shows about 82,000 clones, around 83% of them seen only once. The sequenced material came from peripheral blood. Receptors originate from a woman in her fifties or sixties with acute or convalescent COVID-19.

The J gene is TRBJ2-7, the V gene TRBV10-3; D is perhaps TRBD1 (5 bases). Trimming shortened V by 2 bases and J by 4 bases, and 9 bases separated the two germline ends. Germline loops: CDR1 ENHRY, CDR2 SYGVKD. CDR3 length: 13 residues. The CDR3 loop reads CAISEPQGYEQYF. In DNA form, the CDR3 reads TGTGCCATCAGTGAGCCTCAGGGTTACGAGCAGTACTTC.

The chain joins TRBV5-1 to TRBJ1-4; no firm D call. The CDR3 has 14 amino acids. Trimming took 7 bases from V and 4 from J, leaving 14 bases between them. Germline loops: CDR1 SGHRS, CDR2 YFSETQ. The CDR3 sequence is CASSESRNNEKLFF. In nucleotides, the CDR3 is TGCGCCAGCTCGGAGAGTCGGAATAATGAAAAACTGTTTTTT. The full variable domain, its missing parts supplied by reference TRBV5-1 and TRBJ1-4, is KAGVTQTPRYLIKTRGQQVTLSCSPISGHRSVSWYQQTPGQGLQFLFEYFSETQRNKGNFPGRFSGRQFSNSRSEMNVSTLELGDSALYLCASSESRNNEKLFFGSGTQLSVL.

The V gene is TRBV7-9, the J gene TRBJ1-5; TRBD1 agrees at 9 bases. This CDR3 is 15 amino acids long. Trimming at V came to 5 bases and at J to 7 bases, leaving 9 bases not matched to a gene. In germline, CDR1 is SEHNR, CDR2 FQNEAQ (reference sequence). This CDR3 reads CASSVTGTGHQPQHF. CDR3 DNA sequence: TGTGCCAGCAGCGTCACCGGGACAGGGCACCAGCCCCAGCATTTT.

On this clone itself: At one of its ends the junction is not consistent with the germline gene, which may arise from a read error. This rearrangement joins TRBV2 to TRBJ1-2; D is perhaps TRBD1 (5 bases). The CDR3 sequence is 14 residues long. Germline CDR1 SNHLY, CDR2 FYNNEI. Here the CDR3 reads CARSDTGGNYGYTF. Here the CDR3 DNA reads TGTGCCAGAAGTGACACGGGGGGAAACTATGGCTACACCTTC.

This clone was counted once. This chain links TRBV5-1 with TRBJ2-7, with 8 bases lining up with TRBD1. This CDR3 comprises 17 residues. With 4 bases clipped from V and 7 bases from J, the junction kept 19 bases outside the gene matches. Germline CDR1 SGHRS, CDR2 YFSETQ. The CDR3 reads CASSPVPVAGGLGEQYF. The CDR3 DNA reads TGCGCCAGCAGCCCGGTGCCGGTGGCAGGGGGCTTAGGTGAGCAGTACTTC.

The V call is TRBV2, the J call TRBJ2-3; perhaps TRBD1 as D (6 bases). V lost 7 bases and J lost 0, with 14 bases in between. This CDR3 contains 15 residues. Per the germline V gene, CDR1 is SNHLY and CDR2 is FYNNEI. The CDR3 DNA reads TGTGCCAGCATTTGGCAGGGGCCTAGCACAGATACGCAGTATTTT. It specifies CASIWQGPSTDTQYF.

CDR3 in amino acids: CASSFGGEYGYTF. The CDR3, as DNA: TGTGCCAGCAGCTTCGGTGGAGAGTATGGCTACACCTTC. The chain uses TRBV5-4 and TRBJ1-2; unclear D gene. The CDR3 is 13 amino acids. Germline CDR1 SGHNT, CDR2 YYREEE (reference sequence). V was shortened by 2 bases and J by 5 bases, with 10 bases between the two germline ends.

CDR3 protein: CASSQSGTGDEQYF. DNA for the CDR3: TGTGCCAGCAGCCAGTCCGGGACAGGGGACGAGCAGTACTTC. The rearrangement uses TRBV11-3 and TRBJ2-7, with TRBD1 identical over 10 bases. V shed 5 bases and J 5 bases; nucleotides not matched to a gene: 6. The CDR3 spans 14 residues. Germline V CDR1 and CDR2: SGHNT, YENEEA. Looking up the rest from reference TRBV11-3 and TRBJ2-7 gives the full variable domain: EAGVVQSPRYKIIEKKQPVAFWCNPISGHNTLYWYLQNLGQGPELLIRYENEEAVDDSQLPKDRFSAERLKGVDSTLKIQPAELGDSAVYLCASSQSGTGDEQYFGPGTRLTVT.

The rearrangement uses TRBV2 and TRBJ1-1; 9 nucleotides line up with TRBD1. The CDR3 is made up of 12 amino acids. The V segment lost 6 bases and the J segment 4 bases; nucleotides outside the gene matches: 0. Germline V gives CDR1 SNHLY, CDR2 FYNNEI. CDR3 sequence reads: CASRTGGTEAFF. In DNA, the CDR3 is TGTGCCAGCAGGACAGGGGGCACTGAAGCTTTCTTT.

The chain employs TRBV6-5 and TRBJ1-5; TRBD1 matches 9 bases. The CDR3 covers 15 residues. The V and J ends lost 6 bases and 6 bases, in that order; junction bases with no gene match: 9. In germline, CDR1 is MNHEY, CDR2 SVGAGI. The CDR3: CASSPGQGMAQPQHF. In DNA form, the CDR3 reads TGTGCCAGCAGCCCAGGACAGGGGATGGCTCAGCCCCAGCATTTT.

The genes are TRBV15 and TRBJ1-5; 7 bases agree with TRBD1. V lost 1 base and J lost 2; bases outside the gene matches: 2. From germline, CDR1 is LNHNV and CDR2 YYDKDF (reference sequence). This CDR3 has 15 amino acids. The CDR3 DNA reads TGTGCCACCAGCAGAGGTGACAGGGGCAATCAGCCCCAGCATTTT. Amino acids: CATSRGDRGNQPQHF. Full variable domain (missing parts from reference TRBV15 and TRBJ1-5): DAMVIQNPRYQVTQFGKPVTLSCSQTLNHNVMYWYQQKSSQAPKLLFHYYDKDFNNEADTPDNFQSRRPNTSFCFLDIRSPGLGDTAMYLCATSRGDRGNQPQHFGDGTRLSIL.

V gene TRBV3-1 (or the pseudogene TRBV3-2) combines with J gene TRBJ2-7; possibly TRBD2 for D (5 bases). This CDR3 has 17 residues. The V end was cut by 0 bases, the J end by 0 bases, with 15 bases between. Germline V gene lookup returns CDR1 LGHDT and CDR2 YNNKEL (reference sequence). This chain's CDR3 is CASSQDSSAGPSYEQYF. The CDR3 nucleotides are TGTGCCAGCAGCCAAGATTCATCGGCGGGCCCCTCCTACGAGCAGTACTTC.

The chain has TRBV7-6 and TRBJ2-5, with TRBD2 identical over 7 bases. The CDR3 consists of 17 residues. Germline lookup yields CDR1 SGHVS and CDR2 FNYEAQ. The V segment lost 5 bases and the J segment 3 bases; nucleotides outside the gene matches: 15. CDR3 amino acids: CASSLLGAGRGEETQYF. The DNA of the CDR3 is TGTGCCAGCAGCCTACTTGGCGCGGGACGGGGGGAAGAGACCCAGTACTTC.

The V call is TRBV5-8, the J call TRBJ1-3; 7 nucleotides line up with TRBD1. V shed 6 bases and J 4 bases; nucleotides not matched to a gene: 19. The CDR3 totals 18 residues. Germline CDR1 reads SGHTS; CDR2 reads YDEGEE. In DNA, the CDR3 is TGTGCCAGCACCCTGGGGACAGACTCTGGGGGGTACGGAAACACCATATATTTT. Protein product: CASTLGTDSGGYGNTIYF.

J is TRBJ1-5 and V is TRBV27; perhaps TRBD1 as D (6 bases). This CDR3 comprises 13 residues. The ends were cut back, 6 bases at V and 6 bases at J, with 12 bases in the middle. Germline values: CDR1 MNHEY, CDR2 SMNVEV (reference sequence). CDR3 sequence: CASRPQGGQPQHF. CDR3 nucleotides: TGTGCCAGCAGGCCACAGGGCGGTCAGCCCCAGCATTTT.